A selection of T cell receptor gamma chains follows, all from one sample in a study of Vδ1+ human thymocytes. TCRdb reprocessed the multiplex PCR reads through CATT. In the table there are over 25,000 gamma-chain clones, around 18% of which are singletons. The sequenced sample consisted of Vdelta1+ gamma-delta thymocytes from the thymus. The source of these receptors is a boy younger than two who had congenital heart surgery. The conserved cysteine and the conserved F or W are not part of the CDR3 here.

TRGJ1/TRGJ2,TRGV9,ALWEVSWEKL
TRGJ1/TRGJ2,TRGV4,ATWDAFTNYKKL
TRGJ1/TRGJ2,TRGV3,ATWDYHPLDYYKKL
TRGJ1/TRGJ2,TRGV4,ATCLSNYKKL
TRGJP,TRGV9,ALWEDKELGKKIKV
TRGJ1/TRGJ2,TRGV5,ATWDRLRRKL
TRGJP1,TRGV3,ATWDGGWFKI
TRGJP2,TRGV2,ATWDRQVGNFSDWIKT
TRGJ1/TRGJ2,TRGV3,ATWDGFCPNYYKKL
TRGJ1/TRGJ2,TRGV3,ATWDRQSYYKKL
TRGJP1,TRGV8,ATWDTSTTGWFKI
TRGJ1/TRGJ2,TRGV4,ATWDVQVKKL
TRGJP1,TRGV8,ATWDRPGKQPYTGWFKI
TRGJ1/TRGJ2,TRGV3,ATWDGDFHYKKL
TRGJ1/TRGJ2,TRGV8,ATWDTDKKL
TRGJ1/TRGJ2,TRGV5,ATWDGRYYYKKL
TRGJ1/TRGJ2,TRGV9,ALWEATPNYKKL
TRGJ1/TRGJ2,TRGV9,ALWEVQHYKKL
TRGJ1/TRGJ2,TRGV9,ALWEVCKL
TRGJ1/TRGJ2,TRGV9,ALWEVHKFDYKKL
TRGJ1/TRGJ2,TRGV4,ATWDANKKL
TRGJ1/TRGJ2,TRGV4,ATWDGTPGKL
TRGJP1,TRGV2,ATWDGCGAGWFKI
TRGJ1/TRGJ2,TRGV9,ALWELGKL
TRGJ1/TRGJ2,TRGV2,ATWDAGWGFYKKL
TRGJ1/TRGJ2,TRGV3,ATWDRLRHYKKL
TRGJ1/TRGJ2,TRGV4,ATWDGSRQKL
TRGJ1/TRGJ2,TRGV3,ATWDRLCYKKL
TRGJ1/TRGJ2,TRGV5,ATWDRIHYYKKL
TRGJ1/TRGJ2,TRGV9,ALWEVTTEYKKL
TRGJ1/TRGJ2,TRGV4,ATWDGFWYYKKL
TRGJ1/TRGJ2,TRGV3,ATWDSAVYYKKL
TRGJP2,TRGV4,ATWDGYSDWIKT
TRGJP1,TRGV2,ATWDGLGNWFKI
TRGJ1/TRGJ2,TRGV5,ATWDRYSNYYKKL
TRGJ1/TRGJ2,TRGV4,ATWDEYKKL
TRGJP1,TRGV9,ALSSEGWFKI
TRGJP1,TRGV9,ALWEGDTTGWFKI
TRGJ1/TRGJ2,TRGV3,ATWDRLQNKKL
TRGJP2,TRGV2,ATWGERSDWIKT
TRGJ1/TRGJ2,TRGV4,ATWDGPVLDKKL
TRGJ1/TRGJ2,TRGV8,ATWDMNYKKL
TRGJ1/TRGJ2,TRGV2,ATWDGPCYYKKL
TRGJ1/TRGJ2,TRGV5,ATWDRPRYYKKL
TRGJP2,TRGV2,ATWDGSSSDWIKT